This record concerns one T cell receptor (beta chain) sequence. Its specificity is unknown. This entry belongs to a study of monozygotic twins with inflammatory bowel disease. Whole-study results and caveats: The results supported no single strong signal or clonotype associated with IBD. A distinction between different T cell subtypes was not possible.

The CDR3 spans 14 residues. CDR1 and CDR2 (germline): MDHEN, SYDVKM. TCRdb reanalyzed the 5' RACE reads and collapses them to one entry per CDR3 protein, without DNA. The sample's table shows around 150,000 distinct CDR3 sequences. The chain couples TRBV28 to TRBJ1-1; without DNA, the TCRdb call of TRBD1 cannot be checked. This clonotype originated in a human donor with ulcerative colitis or Crohn's disease, or a healthy co-twin of an affected twin (not recorded which). Material: blood. CDR3 sequence reads: CASTPTGLNTEAFF. The variable domain in full, with the rest retrieved from reference TRBV28 and TRBJ1-1, is DVKVTQSSRYLVKRTGEKVFLECVQDMDHENMFWYRQDPGLGLRLIYFSYDVKMKEKGDIPEGYSVSREKKERFSLILESASTNQTSMYLCASTPTGLNTEAFFGQGTRLTVV.